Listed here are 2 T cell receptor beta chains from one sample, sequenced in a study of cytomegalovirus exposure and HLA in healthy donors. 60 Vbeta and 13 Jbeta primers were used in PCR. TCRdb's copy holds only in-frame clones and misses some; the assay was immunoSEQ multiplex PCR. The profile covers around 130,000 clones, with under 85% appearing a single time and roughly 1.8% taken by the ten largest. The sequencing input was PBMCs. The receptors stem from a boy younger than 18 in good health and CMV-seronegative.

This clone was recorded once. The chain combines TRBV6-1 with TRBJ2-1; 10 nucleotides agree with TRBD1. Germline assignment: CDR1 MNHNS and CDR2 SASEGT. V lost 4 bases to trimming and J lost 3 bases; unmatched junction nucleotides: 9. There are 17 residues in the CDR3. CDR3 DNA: TGTGCCAGCAGTGGCACGGAAAGGACAGGGGGCTACAATGAGCAGTTCTTC. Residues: CASSGTERTGGYNEQFF.

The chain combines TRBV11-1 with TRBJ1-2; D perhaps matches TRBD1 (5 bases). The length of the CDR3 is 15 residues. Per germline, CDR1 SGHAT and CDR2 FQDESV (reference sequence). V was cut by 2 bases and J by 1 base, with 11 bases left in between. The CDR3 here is CASSLPWTFNYGYTF. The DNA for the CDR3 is TGTGCCAGCAGCTTACCATGGACATTTAACTATGGCTACACCTTC.